A few counts support the clone carrying this T cell receptor (beta chain). The data were taken from a study of blood T cells in healthy people across ages. V was trimmed by 2 bases and J by 3 bases, leaving 8 bases between them. This CDR3 region has 14 residues. Germline CDR1 reads MNHNY; CDR2 reads SVGAGI (reference sequence). PCR was performed a second time for about 7 to 12 cycles using a sample-barcoded 5' primer and a J-beta primer mix. TCRdb reanalysed the 5' RACE reads using MiXCR and keeps one entry per CDR3 protein. The table records roughly 830,000 distinct CDR3 sequences, approximately 65% of them present only once.

The clonotype comes from a man aged 25 to 40 in good health. This rearrangement joins TRBV6-6 to TRBJ1-5; a possible D gene is TRBD1 (6 bases). Input material: blood. The CDR3 sequence is CASSYDRHNQPQHF. The CDR3 bases are TGTGCCAGCAGTTACGACAGGCACAATCAGCCCCAGCATTTT.